These 9 T cell receptor beta chains share one sample of origin, sequenced in a study of blood T cell repertoires in COVID-19. Sequencing used immunoSEQ multiplex PCR; TCRdb keeps in-frame clones, though not all of them. The table lists approximately 250,000 clones, around 89% of them singletons. The sequenced material came from PBMCs or T cells enriched from blood (not recorded which). The receptors were sampled from a woman between 25 and 40 years old with acute COVID-19.

The V gene is TRBV2, the J gene TRBJ1-5, with 7 bases that match TRBD1. Germline CDR1 reads SNHLY; CDR2 reads FYNNEI. Trimming removed 8 bases from V and 5 bases from J; junction bases left unmatched: 6. This CDR3 spans 13 amino acids. The CDR3 is CASEGQGDQPQHF. For the CDR3, the DNA is TGTGCCAGCGAGGGGCAGGGGGATCAGCCCCAGCATTTT.

This sequence joins TRBV28 and TRBJ2-3, with 7 bases matching TRBD2. CDR1 and CDR2 (germline): MDHEN, SYDVKM. The CDR3 length is 15 residues. With V trimmed by 6 bases and J by 1 base, 7 bases remained unmatched. The CDR3 region is CASRGGDGGTDTQYF. The CDR3 DNA sequence: TGTGCCAGCAGGGGGGGGGACGGAGGCACAGATACGCAGTATTTT.

The gene calls are TRBV7-3 and TRBJ2-3, with D possibly being TRBD1 (6 bases). CDR3 length: 16 residues. The germline CDR1 and CDR2 sequences are SGHTA and FQGTGA. The V end was cut by 5 bases, the J end by 6 bases, with 21 bases between. The CDR3 coding sequence is TGTGCCAGCAGCGCGATTCTGGGACATTCTCCGGATACGCAGTATTTT. This gives the protein CASSAILGHSPDTQYF.

Notes on this clone: The identical CDR3 is also encoded by other nucleotide sequences in the sample. The chain is built from TRBV27 and TRBJ2-2, with D tentatively TRBD2 (6 bases). The CDR3 is 13 amino acids. The ends were cut back, 3 bases at V and 4 bases at J, with 6 bases in the middle. The germline gives CDR1 MNHEY, CDR2 SMNVEV (reference sequence). CDR3 nucleotides: TGTGCCAGCAGTTTCGGGGGCACCGGGGAGCTGTTTTTT. Amino acid sequence: CASSFGGTGELFF.

The chain combines TRBV24-1 with TRBJ2-1; 8 positions match TRBD1. After removal of 2 bases from V and 6 bases from J, the junction contained 5 bases not matched to a gene. Per the germline V gene, CDR1 is KGHDR and CDR2 is SFDVKD. This CDR3 spans 15 amino acids. The CDR3 protein is CATSDSRTGFNEQFF. CDR3 sequence (DNA): TGTGCCACCAGTGATTCCAGGACAGGGTTCAATGAGCAGTTCTTC.

This clone appeared many times. The chain carries TRBV2 and TRBJ2-1; 11 bases align to TRBD2. V lost 4 bases, J lost 0 bases, and 5 bases stayed unmatched. The germline V gene encodes CDR1 SNHLY and CDR2 FYNNEI. This CDR3 spans 17 amino acids. This CDR3 is CASSAGTSGVSYNEQFF. The CDR3, as DNA: TGTGCCAGCAGTGCCGGGACTAGCGGAGTCTCCTACAATGAGCAGTTCTTC. Based on the CDR3 plus reference TRBV2 and TRBJ2-1, the full variable domain is EPEVTQTPSHQVTQMGQEVILRCVPISNHLYFYWYRQILGQKVEFLVSFYNNEISEKSEIFDDQFSVERPDGSNFTLKIRSTKLEDSAMYFCASSAGTSGVSYNEQFFGPGTRLTVL.

The chain joins TRBV19 to TRBJ1-5; D gene ambiguous. Germline assignment: CDR1 LNHDA and CDR2 SQIVND (reference sequence). With 6 bases removed from V and 5 bases from J, the gap between germline ends came to 11 bases. The CDR3 has 13 residues. The CDR3: CASSITADQPQHF. DNA for the CDR3: TGTGCCAGTAGCATTACAGCGGATCAGCCCCAGCATTTT.

The CDR3 is CASSASGQSKYGNSPLHF. DNA for the CDR3: TGTGCCAGCAGCGCCTCGGGACAGTCAAAATACGGTAATTCACCCCTCCACTTT. This rearrangement joins TRBV6-4 to TRBJ1-6; 7 bases are shared with TRBD1. The V segment lost 6 bases and the J segment 6 bases; nucleotides outside the gene matches: 17. Germline loops: CDR1 MRHNA, CDR2 SNTAGT. The CDR3 has 18 amino acids.

The chain employs TRBV11-2 and TRBJ2-1, with 7 bases matching TRBD1. Germline trimming cut 3 bases from V and 0 bases from J; bases unmatched to any gene: 2. The germline V gene has CDR1 SGHAT and CDR2 FQNNGV. This CDR3 contains 15 residues. In DNA form, the CDR3 reads TGTGCCAGCAGCTTGACAGGGAGCTCCTACAATGAGCAGTTCTTC. The encoded protein is CASSLTGSSYNEQFF. Filled out from reference TRBV11-2 and TRBJ2-1, the complete variable domain reads EAGVAQSPRYKIIEKRQSVAFWCNPISGHATLYWYQQILGQGPKLLIQFQNNGVVDDSQLPKDRFSAERLKGVDSTLKIQPAKLEDSAVYLCASSLTGSSYNEQFFGPGTRLTVL.